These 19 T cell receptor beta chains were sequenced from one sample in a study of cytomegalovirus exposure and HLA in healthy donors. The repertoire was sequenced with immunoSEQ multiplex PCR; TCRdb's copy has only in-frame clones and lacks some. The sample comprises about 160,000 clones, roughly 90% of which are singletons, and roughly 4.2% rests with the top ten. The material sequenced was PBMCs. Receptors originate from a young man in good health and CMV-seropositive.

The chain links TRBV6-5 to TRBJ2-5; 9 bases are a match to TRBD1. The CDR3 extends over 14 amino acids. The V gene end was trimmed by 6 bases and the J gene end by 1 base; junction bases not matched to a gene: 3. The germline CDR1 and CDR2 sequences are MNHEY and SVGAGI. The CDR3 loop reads CASRGQGIQETQYF. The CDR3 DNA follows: TGTGCCAGCAGGGGACAGGGTATCCAAGAGACCCAGTACTTC.

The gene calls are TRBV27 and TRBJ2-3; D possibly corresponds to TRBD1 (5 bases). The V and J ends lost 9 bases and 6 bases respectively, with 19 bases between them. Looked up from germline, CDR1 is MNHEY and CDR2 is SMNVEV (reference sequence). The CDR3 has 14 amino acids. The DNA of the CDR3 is TGTGCCAGGACCCTTTCCAGGGTTTCCGATACGCAGTATTTT. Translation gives CARTLSRVSDTQYF.

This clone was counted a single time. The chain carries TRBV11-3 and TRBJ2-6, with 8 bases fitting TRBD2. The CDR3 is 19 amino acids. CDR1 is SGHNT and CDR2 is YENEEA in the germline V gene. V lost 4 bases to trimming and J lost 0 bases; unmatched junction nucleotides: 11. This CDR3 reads CASSSDERESFSGANVLTF. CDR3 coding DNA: TGTGCCAGCAGCTCAGATGAGCGGGAGTCCTTCTCTGGGGCCAACGTCCTGACTTTC.

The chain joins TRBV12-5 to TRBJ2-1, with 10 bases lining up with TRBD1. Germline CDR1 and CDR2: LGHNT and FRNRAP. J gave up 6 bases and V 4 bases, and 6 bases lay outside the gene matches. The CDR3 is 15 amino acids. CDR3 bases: TGTGCTAGTGGTTCGAGAAGACAGGGGGCCAATGAGCAGTTCTTC. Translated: CASGSRRQGANEQFF.

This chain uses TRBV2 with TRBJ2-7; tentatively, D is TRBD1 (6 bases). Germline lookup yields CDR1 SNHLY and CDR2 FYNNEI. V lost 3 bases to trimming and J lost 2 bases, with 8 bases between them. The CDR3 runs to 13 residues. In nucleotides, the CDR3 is TGTGCCAGCAGTGACAGGGGAGCCTACGAGCAGTACTTC. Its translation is CASSDRGAYEQYF.

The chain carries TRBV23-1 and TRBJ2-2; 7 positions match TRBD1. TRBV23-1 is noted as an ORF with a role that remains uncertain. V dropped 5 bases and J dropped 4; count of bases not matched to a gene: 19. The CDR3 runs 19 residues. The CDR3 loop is CASSYLGEQGPNGTGELFF. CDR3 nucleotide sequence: TGCGCCAGCAGTTATCTTGGGGAACAGGGGCCCAATGGCACCGGGGAGCTGTTTTTT.

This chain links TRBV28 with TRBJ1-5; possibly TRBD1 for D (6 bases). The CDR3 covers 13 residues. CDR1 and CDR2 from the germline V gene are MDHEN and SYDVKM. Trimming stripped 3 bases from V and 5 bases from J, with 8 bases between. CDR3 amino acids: CASSFRGYQPQHF. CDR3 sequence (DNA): TGTGCCAGCAGTTTTAGGGGGTATCAGCCCCAGCATTTT.

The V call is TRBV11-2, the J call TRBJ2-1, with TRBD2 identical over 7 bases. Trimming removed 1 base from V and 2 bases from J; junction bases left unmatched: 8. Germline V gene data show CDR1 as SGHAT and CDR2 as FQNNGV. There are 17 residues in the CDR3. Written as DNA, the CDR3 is TGTGCCAGCAGCTTAGGGCCTGGGCTAGCGGCCTACAATGAGCAGTTCTTC. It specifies CASSLGPGLAAYNEQFF.

CDR3 protein: CASSPMDSSYEQYF. In nucleotides, the CDR3 is TGTGCCAGCTCACCAATGGACTCCTCCTACGAGCAGTACTTC. This chain joins TRBV18 and TRBJ2-7; possibly TRBD2 for D (5 bases). CDR3 length: 14 amino acids. With 2 bases removed from V and 0 bases from J, the gap between germline ends came to 8 bases. The germline gives CDR1 KGHSH, CDR2 LQKENI.

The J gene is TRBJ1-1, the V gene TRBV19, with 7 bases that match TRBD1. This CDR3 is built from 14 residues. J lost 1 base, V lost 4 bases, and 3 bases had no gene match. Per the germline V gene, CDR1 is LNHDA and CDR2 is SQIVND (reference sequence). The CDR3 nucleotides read TGTGCCAGTAGTACTTGGACAGGGAACACTGAAGCTTTCTTT. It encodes CASSTWTGNTEAFF.

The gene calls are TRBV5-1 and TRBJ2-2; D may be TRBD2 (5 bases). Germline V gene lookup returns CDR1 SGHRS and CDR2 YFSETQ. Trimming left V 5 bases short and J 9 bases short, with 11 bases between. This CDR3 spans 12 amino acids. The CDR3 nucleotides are TGCGCCAGCAGGCCGACTACCCGGGAGCTGTTTTTT. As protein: CASRPTTRELFF.

CDR3 nucleotide sequence: TGCGCCAGCAGCCAAGTTCCAGCGAGTAATGAGCAGTTCTTC. As protein: CASSQVPASNEQFF. The chain combines TRBV4-1 with TRBJ2-1; D gene unclear. The CDR3 spans 14 residues. Germline V CDR1 and CDR2: MGHRA, YSYEKL. Trimming removed 1 base at V and 7 bases at J, with 11 bases between.

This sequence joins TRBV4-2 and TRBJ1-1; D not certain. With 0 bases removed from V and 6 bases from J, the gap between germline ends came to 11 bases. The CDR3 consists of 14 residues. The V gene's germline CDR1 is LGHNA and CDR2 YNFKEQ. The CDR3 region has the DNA TGTGCCAGCAGCCAAGATTTTCCGCCGGCTGAAGCTTTCTTT. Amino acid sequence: CASSQDFPPAEAFF.

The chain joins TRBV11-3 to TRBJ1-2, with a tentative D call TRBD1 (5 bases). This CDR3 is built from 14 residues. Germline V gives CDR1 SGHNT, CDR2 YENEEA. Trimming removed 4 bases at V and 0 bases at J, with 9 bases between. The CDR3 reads CASSSREANYGYTF. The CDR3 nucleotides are TGTGCCAGCAGCTCCAGGGAAGCTAACTATGGCTACACCTTC.

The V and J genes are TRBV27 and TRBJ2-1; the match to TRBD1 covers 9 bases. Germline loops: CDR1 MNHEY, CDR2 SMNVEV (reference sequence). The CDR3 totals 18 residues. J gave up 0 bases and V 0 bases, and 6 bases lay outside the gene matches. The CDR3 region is CASSLSPGTGSSYNEQFF. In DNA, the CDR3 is TGTGCCAGCAGTTTATCCCCCGGGACAGGGAGCTCCTACAATGAGCAGTTCTTC.

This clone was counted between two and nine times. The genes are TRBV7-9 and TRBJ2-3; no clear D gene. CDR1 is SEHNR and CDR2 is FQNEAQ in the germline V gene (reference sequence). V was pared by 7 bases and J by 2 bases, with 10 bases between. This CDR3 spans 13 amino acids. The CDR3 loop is CASTFRLTDTQYF. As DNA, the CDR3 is TGTGCCAGCACGTTCAGGCTCACAGATACGCAGTATTTT.

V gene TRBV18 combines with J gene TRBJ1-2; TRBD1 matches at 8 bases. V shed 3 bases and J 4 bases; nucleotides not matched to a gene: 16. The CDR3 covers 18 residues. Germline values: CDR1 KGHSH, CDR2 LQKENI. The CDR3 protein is CASSPTRGTGPSGYGYTF. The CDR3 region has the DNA TGTGCCAGCTCACCTACCCGGGGGACAGGACCATCCGGCTATGGCTACACCTTC.

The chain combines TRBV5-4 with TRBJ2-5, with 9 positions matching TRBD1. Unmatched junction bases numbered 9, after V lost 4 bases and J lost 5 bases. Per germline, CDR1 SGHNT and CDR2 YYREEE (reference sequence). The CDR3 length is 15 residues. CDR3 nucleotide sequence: TGTGCCAGCAGCATGCCGGGACAGGGAACCGAGACCCAGTACTTC. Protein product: CASSMPGQGTETQYF.

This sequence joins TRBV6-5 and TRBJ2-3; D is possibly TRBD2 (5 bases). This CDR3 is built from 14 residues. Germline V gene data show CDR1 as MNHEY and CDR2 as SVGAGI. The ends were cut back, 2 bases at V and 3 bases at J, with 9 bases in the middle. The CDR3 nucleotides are TGTGCCAGCAGTTACGGGCTAGCAACAGATACGCAGTATTTT. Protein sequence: CASSYGLATDTQYF.